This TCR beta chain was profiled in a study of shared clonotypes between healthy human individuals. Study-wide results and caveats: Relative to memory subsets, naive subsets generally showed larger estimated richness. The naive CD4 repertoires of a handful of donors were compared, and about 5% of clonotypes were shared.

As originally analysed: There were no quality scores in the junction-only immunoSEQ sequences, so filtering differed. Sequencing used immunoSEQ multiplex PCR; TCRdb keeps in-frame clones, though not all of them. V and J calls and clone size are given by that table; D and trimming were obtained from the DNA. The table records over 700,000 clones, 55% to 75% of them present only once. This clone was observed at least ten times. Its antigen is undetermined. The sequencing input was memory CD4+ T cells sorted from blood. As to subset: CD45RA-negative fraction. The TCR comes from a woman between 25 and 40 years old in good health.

The CDR3 here is CASSGRSWFF. As DNA, the CDR3 is TGTGCCAGCAGCGGGCGGTCATGGTTCTTC. The J gene is TRBJ2-1, the V gene TRBV9; D unclear. Germline V gene data show CDR1 as SGDLS and CDR2 as YYNGEE. Trimming removed 3 bases at V and 15 bases at J, with 10 bases between. The CDR3 has 10 amino acids.